Following are 15 T cell receptor beta chains from one sample sequenced in a study of blood T cells in healthy people across ages. Sample-barcoded 5' priming and a J-beta primer mix drove a second PCR of about 6 to 11 cycles. TCRdb reanalysed the 5' RACE reads using MiXCR and keeps one entry per CDR3 protein. This table holds 1.5 million to 1.8 million distinct CDR3 sequences, approximately 42% found once. Sequenced input: blood. These receptors all stem from a woman in her late teens or twenties in good health.

J is TRBJ1-1 and V is TRBV13, with 8 bases lining up with TRBD1. Looked up from germline, CDR1 is PRHDT and CDR2 is FYEKMQ (reference sequence). V shed 4 bases and J 5 bases; nucleotides not matched to a gene: 6. This CDR3 has 14 residues. CDR3 nucleotides: TGTGCCAGCAGCTCGGACAGGGTGAGAACTGAAGCTTTCTTT. Translating gives CASSSDRVRTEAFF.

With respect to this clonotype: The junction and the germline gene differ at one end; a read error may be behind it. The chain combines TRBV29-1 with TRBJ1-1; maybe TRBD1 (6 bases). The CDR3 covers 14 residues. The germline CDR1 and CDR2 sequences are SQVTM and ANQGSEA. The CDR3 spells CGVEAWTANTEAFF. DNA of the CDR3: TGCGGCGTTGAAGCCTGGACAGCGAACACTGAAGCTTTCTTT.

This clonotype turned up a few times. CDR3: CASRRRRGRDEQFF. Here the CDR3 DNA reads TGTGCCTCACGACGGCGGAGGGGTAGGGATGAGCAGTTCTTC. The genes are TRBV12-3 or TRBV12-4 and TRBJ2-1, with a tentative D call TRBD2 (6 bases). V was shortened by 11 bases and J by 8 bases, with 22 bases between the two germline ends. The CDR3 has 14 residues.

The chain combines TRBV4-3 with TRBJ1-4, with D possibly matching TRBD1 (5 bases). This CDR3 region has 16 residues. CDR1 LGHNA and CDR2 YSLEER come from the germline V gene. Trimming took off 4 bases at V and 6 bases at J, with 18 bases between the two ends. The CDR3 protein is CASSRRRVRGDEKLFF. The CDR3 DNA is TGCGCCAGCAGCCGGCGCAGGGTACGGGGAGATGAAAAACTGTTTTTT.

Only a few counts were recorded for this clonotype. V and J are TRBV5-1 and TRBJ2-3, with D possibly being TRBD2 (6 bases). The CDR3 covers 14 residues. Germline loops: CDR1 SGHRS, CDR2 YFSETQ. Trimming took 1 base from V and 4 from J, leaving 10 bases between them. The CDR3 DNA follows: TGCGCCAGCAGCTTGCCGGCGGGATCAGATACGCAGTATTTT. Amino acid sequence: CASSLPAGSDTQYF.

This clonotype was detected once. The V gene is TRBV20-1, the J gene TRBJ1-4, with unresolved D. CDR1 and CDR2 from the germline V gene are DFQATT and SNEGSKA (reference sequence). The CDR3 runs to 15 residues. The V and J ends lost 8 bases and 7 bases respectively, with 23 bases between them. CDR3 nucleotide sequence: TGCAGTACCACTTCCCGGGCAGTTACGGGTGAAAAACTGTTTTTT. This translates into CSTTSRAVTGEKLFF.

The V call is TRBV10-1, the J call TRBJ2-2, with 8 bases lining up with TRBD2. The CDR3 consists of 15 residues. With 4 bases clipped from V and 0 bases from J, the junction kept 1 base outside the gene matches. Germline CDR1 reads WNHNN; CDR2 reads SYGVQD (reference sequence). CDR3 amino acids: CASSAGGANTGELFF. The CDR3 bases are TGCGCCAGCAGTGCCGGGGGGGCGAACACCGGGGAGCTGTTTTTT.

This clonotype was recorded many times. At one end, the junction sequence differs from germline, possibly due to a read error. The chain carries TRBV12-3 or TRBV12-4 and TRBJ2-1; D remains ambiguous. The CDR3 sequence is 12 residues long. The CDR3 is CASSLANNEQFF. The CDR3 DNA is TGTGCCAGCAGCTTAGCCAACAATGAGCAGTTCTTC.

The chain carries TRBV3-1 and TRBJ1-1; TRBD1 aligns across 9 bases. Per germline, CDR1 LGHDT and CDR2 YNNKEL (reference sequence). The CDR3 is 14 amino acids. The junction had 8 bases not matched to a gene; V was cut back by 1 base and J by 11 bases. The CDR3 region is CASSQVVTGGAAFF. The CDR3, as DNA: TGTGCCAGCAGCCAAGTGGTGACAGGGGGAGCGGCTTTCTTT.

This chain uses TRBV20-1 with TRBJ2-5; D call uncertain. The J call is doubtful: the DNA matches TRBJ2-7 better. The V gene's germline CDR1 is DFQATT and CDR2 SNEGSKA (reference sequence). This CDR3 region has 14 residues. This chain's CDR3 is CSANPAWQRSEQYF. The CDR3 bases are TGCAGTGCTAACCCCGCCTGGCAACGGAGCGAGCAGTACTTC.

The chain links TRBV28 to TRBJ1-3; possible D gene TRBD1, 6 bases. This CDR3 is built from 13 residues. Trimming shortened V by 8 bases and J by 3 bases, and 11 bases separated the two germline ends. The germline gives CDR1 MDHEN, CDR2 SYDVKM. CDR3 region: CASEDRLGNTIYF. DNA of the CDR3: TGTGCCAGCGAGGACAGACTTGGAAACACCATATATTTT.

The V call is TRBV20-1, the J call TRBJ1-5; 8 bases are shared with TRBD1. Per germline, CDR1 DFQATT and CDR2 SNEGSKA (reference sequence). V gave up 2 bases and J gave up 6 bases; unmatched junction bases: 18. This CDR3 is built from 18 residues. CDR3 coding DNA: TGCAGTGCTAGAAGGCCTGGGACAGGAGCACCTGCGGGTCAGCCCCAGCATTTT. This codes for CSARRPGTGAPAGQPQHF.

The chain carries TRBV7-2 and TRBJ1-6; D gene ambiguous. The CDR3 is 12 amino acids. Trimming cost V 0 bases and J 10 bases, with 4 bases left between them. Germline assignment: CDR1 SGHTA and CDR2 FQGNSA. The CDR3 coding sequence is TGTGCCAGCAGCTTAGCGTGGTCACCCCTCCACTTT. Translation: CASSLAWSPLHF.

The chain combines TRBV29-1 with TRBJ1-1; 9 nucleotides line up with TRBD1. This CDR3 has 13 residues. The ends lost 8 bases at V and 3 bases at J; junction bases unmatched: 7. Germline-derived CDR1 and CDR2 are SQVTM and ANQGSEA. The CDR3 DNA reads as TGCAGCATTTTGGACAGGGGTCACACTGAAGCTTTCTTT. It codes for CSILDRGHTEAFF. Drawing the rest from reference TRBV29-1 and TRBJ1-1, the complete variable domain is SAVISQKPSRDICQRGTSLTIQCQVDSQVTMMFWYRQQPGQSLTLIATANQGSEATYESGFVIDKFPISRPNLTFSTLTVSNMSPEDSSIYLCSILDRGHTEAFFGQGTRLTVV.

This sequence joins TRBV10-3 and TRBJ1-6; D ambiguous. Germline loops: CDR1 ENHRY, CDR2 SYGVKD. Trimming pared 3 bases from V and 5 bases from J, leaving 14 bases between. The CDR3 extends over 16 amino acids. For the CDR3, the DNA is TGTGCCATCAGTGAACGGACGGGCCGAAATAATTCACCCCTCCACTTT. It codes for CAISERTGRNNSPLHF.